The 27 T cell receptor beta chains given below trace back to one sample, sequenced in a study of glioma-infiltrating T cells. Amplification of TCR alpha and beta CDR3 regions from RNA used iRepertoire nested multiplex PCR. In TCRdb, the multiplex PCR reads were re-called with MiXCR into one record per CDR3 protein. There are approximately 130,000 distinct CDR3 sequences in the sample; approximately 26% occur only once, and around a quarter lies in the top ten. The sequencing sample was made of glioma tissue, nonneoplastic brain tissue, or PBMCs (not recorded which). These receptors originate from a human donor with low-grade glioma or glioblastoma, undergoing nonglioma brain surgery, or in good health (not recorded which).

This clonotype showed up many times. V gene TRBV20-1 combines with J gene TRBJ2-3; D call uncertain. The CDR3 is 13 residues long. V lost 3 bases and J lost 0, with 7 bases in between. Germline values: CDR1 DFQATT, CDR2 SNEGSKA (reference sequence). The CDR3 region has the DNA TGCAGTGCTAGGGCGCCCAGCACAGATACGCAGTATTTT. It specifies CSARAPSTDTQYF.

This clonotype was seen at least ten times. The chain joins TRBV6-1 to TRBJ2-3; D possibly corresponds to TRBD1 (5 bases). This CDR3 is 14 amino acids long. CDR1 and CDR2 from the germline V gene are MNHNS and SASEGT. Trimming took 7 bases from V and 1 from J, leaving 12 bases between them. The CDR3: CASTQGAGTDTQYF. CDR3 bases: TGTGCCAGCACCCAAGGGGCAGGCACAGATACGCAGTATTTT.

V and J are TRBV3-1 and TRBJ2-1, with 7 bases identical to TRBD1. Unmatched junction bases numbered 6, after V lost 4 bases and J lost 9 bases. The CDR3 loop spans 13 amino acids. Germline V gives CDR1 LGHDT, CDR2 YNNKEL (reference sequence). For the CDR3, the DNA is TGTGCCAGCAGCCGAAAGACAGGGATTGAGCAGTTCTTC. Protein product: CASSRKTGIEQFF.

The V gene is TRBV12-5, the J gene TRBJ2-3; possible D gene TRBD2, 5 bases. The CDR3 runs to 12 residues. Trimming took off 5 bases at V and 6 bases at J, with 9 bases between the two ends. CDR1 LGHNT and CDR2 FRNRAP come from the germline V gene. The CDR3 nucleotides read TGTGCTAGTGGTCGAGGGATGGATACGCAGTATTTT. Residues: CASGRGMDTQYF.

The chain combines TRBV20-1 with TRBJ1-2; a weak D match, TRBD1 (6 bases). The V gene lost 6 bases and the J gene lost 4 bases, with 18 bases spanning the gap. The CDR3 covers 14 residues. Germline CDR1 is DFQATT and CDR2 is SNEGSKA (reference sequence). Here the CDR3 reads CSASLRQVAYGYTF. CDR3 DNA: TGCAGTGCCTCACTACGACAGGTCGCCTATGGCTACACCTTC.

There are a few counts of this clonotype. V gene TRBV10-3 combines with J gene TRBJ2-3, with 9 bases that match TRBD2. Germline CDR1 is ENHRY and CDR2 is SYGVKD. V gave up 3 bases and J gave up 5 bases; unmatched junction bases: 15. This CDR3 contains 18 residues. CDR3 coding DNA: TGTGCCATCAGTGACCGGGGACTAGCCTCAGGGAGGGGAGATACGCAGTATTTT. Translation: CAISDRGLASGRGDTQYF.

This clonotype has just a few counts. The V call is TRBV20-1, the J call TRBJ1-1; TRBD1 might be the D (6 bases). The CDR3 length is 13 residues. Germline CDR1 and CDR2: DFQATT and SNEGSKA (reference sequence). V lost 4 bases and J 2 bases, leaving 11 bases between the germline ends. In nucleotides, the CDR3 is TGCAGTGCTAAAAGGACAGCAAACACTGAAGCTTTCTTT. Translating it yields CSAKRTANTEAFF.

This clonotype was counted at least ten times. The V gene is TRBV27, the J gene TRBJ2-2; D remains unclear. This CDR3 is 12 amino acids long. CDR1 is MNHEY, CDR2 SMNVEV, per germline (reference sequence). V was pared by 5 bases and J by 0 bases, with 1 base between. Here the CDR3 DNA reads TGTGCCAGCAGTACGAACACCGGGGAGCTGTTTTTT. This gives the protein CASSTNTGELFF.

This clonotype was seen many times. The rearrangement links TRBV7-3 to TRBJ1-1, with D uncertain. V shed 1 base and J shed 1 base, with 4 bases lying between them. This CDR3 has 13 residues. The germline V gene has CDR1 SGHTA and CDR2 FQGTGA. DNA of the CDR3: TGTGCCAGCAGCTTAAATCGGAACACTGAAGCTTTCTTT. This encodes CASSLNRNTEAFF.

The chain is built from TRBV5-4 and TRBJ2-5; D uncertain. V lost 2 bases to trimming and J lost 0 bases, with 5 bases between them. The CDR3 sequence is 13 residues long. Looked up from germline, CDR1 is SGHNT and CDR2 is YYREEE (reference sequence). The CDR3 coding sequence is TGTGCCAGCAGCTTCGAGGACCAAGAGACCCAGTACTTC. Amino acid sequence: CASSFEDQETQYF.

The gene calls are TRBV6-4 and TRBJ2-3, with D uncertain. CDR1 is MRHNA and CDR2 is SNTAGT in the germline V gene. There are 13 residues in the CDR3. Trimming stripped 3 bases from V and 3 bases from J, with 7 bases between. DNA for the CDR3: TGTGCCAGCAGTGAGCAAGAAACAGATACGCAGTATTTT. Translating it yields CASSEQETDTQYF.

V gene TRBV3-1 combines with J gene TRBJ2-2, with unresolved D. The CDR3 is 15 amino acids. Trimming removed 0 bases from V and 6 bases from J, with 11 bases in between. Germline V gene sequence: CDR1 LGHDT, CDR2 YNNKEL (reference sequence). The CDR3 DNA reads TGTGCCAGCAGCCAAGATGAGTTTGGCCCCGGGGAGCTGTTTTTT. Protein sequence: CASSQDEFGPGELFF.

The chain joins TRBV27 to TRBJ2-7, with 9 bases identical to TRBD1. The J segment lost 0 bases and the V segment lost 6 bases, leaving 6 bases of the junction unmatched. Germline-derived CDR1 and CDR2 are MNHEY and SMNVEV (reference sequence). The CDR3 consists of 15 residues. The CDR3 bases are TGTGCCAGCAGAAAACTGACAGGGGGCTCCTACGAGCAGTACGTC. Protein sequence: CASRKLTGGSYEQYV.

This clonotype was detected ten times or more. At one end, the junction sequence differs from germline, possibly due to a read error. V and J are TRBV3-1 and TRBJ1-1; D is undetermined. This CDR3 contains 13 residues. Looked up from germline, CDR1 is LGHDT and CDR2 is YNNKEL (reference sequence). The CDR3 DNA reads TGTGCCAGCAGTCAAGGGAGGAACACTGAAGCTTTCTTT. Its protein product is CASSQGRNTEAFF.

This clonotype has a count of ten or more. V usage is TRBV4-1 and J usage is TRBJ1-5, with D unresolved. CDR3 length: 14 residues. Trimming left V 1 base short and J 4 bases short, with 8 bases between. CDR1 is MGHRA and CDR2 is YSYEKL in the germline V gene. CDR3 in DNA: TGCGCCAGCAGCCAAGGAAGGCGAAATCAGCCCCAGCATTTT. Its translation is CASSQGRRNQPQHF.

At least ten counts were recorded for this clonotype. The V and J genes are TRBV20-1 and TRBJ2-3, with D perhaps matching TRBD2 (6 bases). CDR1 and CDR2 from the germline V gene are DFQATT and SNEGSKA (reference sequence). The CDR3 consists of 15 residues. The DNA of the CDR3 is TGCAGCCCCAGCCAGGGAGGACGCAGGGTTGATACGCAGTATTTT. Translating it yields CSPSQGGRRVDTQYF.

For this clonotype: A much more abundant neighbour one base away suggests this may be a read error. J is TRBJ2-1 and V is TRBV20-1, with 8 bases matching TRBD2. Looked up from germline, CDR1 is DFQATT and CDR2 is SNEGSKA (reference sequence). This CDR3 has 12 residues. This chain's CDR3 is CGAQLSGVGEFF. In nucleotides, the CDR3 is TGCGGTGCGCAACTTAGCGGGGTAGGAGAGTTCTTC.

The V gene is TRBV6-1, the J gene TRBJ2-7, with TRBD2 identical over 8 bases. Germline loops: CDR1 MNHNS, CDR2 SASEGT. The CDR3 covers 14 residues. J lost 6 bases, V lost 6 bases, and 10 bases had no gene match. Here the CDR3 reads CASSHGGGAGEQYV. The CDR3 DNA follows: TGTGCCAGCAGCCACGGGGGGGGAGCCGGCGAGCAGTACGTC.

The CDR3 nucleotides are TGTGCCAGCAGCCCGCTAGCGGGGGTGACAGATACGCAGTATTTT. Amino acids: CASSPLAGVTDTQYF. The chain couples TRBV7-8 to TRBJ2-3; 10 bases line up with TRBD2. Germline V CDR1 and CDR2: SGHVS, FQNEAQ. The trim removed 5 bases at V and 3 bases at J, leaving 5 bases unmatched. The CDR3 totals 15 residues.

In this sample, this clonotype turned up many times. The chain links TRBV20-1 to TRBJ2-6; tentatively, D is TRBD2 (5 bases). CDR3 length: 15 residues. Germline loops: CDR1 DFQATT, CDR2 SNEGSKA (reference sequence). The germline V and J ends were trimmed by 6 bases and 2 bases, with 14 bases remaining between them. The CDR3 reads CSATHRGTGANVLTF. CDR3 nucleotide sequence: TGCAGTGCCACTCATCGGGGTACTGGGGCCAACGTCCTGACTTTC.

The V call is TRBV2, the J call TRBJ2-5; D is undetermined. This CDR3 spans 14 amino acids. The germline V and J ends were trimmed by 5 bases and 1 base, with 11 bases remaining between them. The germline V gene encodes CDR1 SNHLY and CDR2 FYNNEI. The CDR3 loop is CASSRTTTQETQYF. The CDR3 DNA reads as TGTGCCAGCAGTCGTACCACAACCCAAGAGACCCAGTACTTC.

The J gene is TRBJ1-5, the V gene TRBV7-2, with 7 positions matching TRBD1. V shed 1 base, J shed 2 bases, and the junction held 2 bases outside the gene matches. The CDR3 consists of 15 residues. Per the germline V gene, CDR1 is SGHTA and CDR2 is FQGNSA. The CDR3 coding sequence is TGTGCCAGCAGCTTAGTTCAGGGGGGCAATCAGCCCCAGCATTTT. Protein product: CASSLVQGGNQPQHF.

With regard to this clonotype: The germline gene is not matched at one end of the junction; a read error may be the cause. The chain carries TRBV24-1 and TRBJ1-1; tentative D call: TRBD1 (5 bases). The CDR3 has 17 amino acids. Germline assignment: CDR1 KGHDR and CDR2 SFDVKD. Written as DNA, the CDR3 is TGTGCCGCCAGTGATTTGAACCCTCGTTCAGGGCAGGCTGAAGCTTTCTTT. It yields the protein CAASDLNPRSGQAEAFF.

Remarks on this clonotype: With a much larger clone just one base away, this may be a read error. V is TRBV6-1 and J is TRBJ2-3; TRBD2 agrees at 12 bases. Germline-derived CDR1 and CDR2 are MNHNS and SASEGT. The CDR3 sequence is 16 residues long. CDR3 sequence: CASLPILAGGTDTRYF. Written as DNA, the CDR3 is TGTGCCAGCCTGCCAATACTAGCGGGGGGCACAGATACGCGGTATTTT.

At least ten counts were recorded for this clonotype. The rearrangement joins TRBV7-2 to TRBJ1-1, with D perhaps TRBD1 (6 bases). Germline V gives CDR1 SGHTA, CDR2 FQGNSA. CDR3 size: 15 residues. Trimming left V 5 bases short and J 1 base short, with 14 bases between. The CDR3 coding sequence is TGTGCCAGCAGCCCTGCGCGGGGGCGGAACACTGAAGCTTTCTTT. Its translation is CASSPARGRNTEAFF.

This clonotype was seen once. This chain connects TRBV7-2 to TRBJ2-5, with TRBD2 identical over 13 bases. The CDR3 covers 16 residues. Germline V gives CDR1 SGHTA, CDR2 FQGNSA. V shed 3 bases and J 5 bases; nucleotides not matched to a gene: 6. The CDR3: CASSFTSGGADETQYF. CDR3 coding DNA: TGTGCCAGCAGCTTCACTAGCGGGGGGGCCGATGAGACCCAGTACTTC.

This clonotype was counted only a few times. The CDR3 reads CASLGPSWTTDTQYF. The CDR3 DNA reads as TGTGCCAGCCTTGGGCCGAGCTGGACCACAGATACGCAGTATTTT. V is TRBV24-1 and J is TRBJ2-3, with unresolved D. The germline gives CDR1 KGHDR, CDR2 SFDVKD. Trimming stripped 11 bases from V and 2 bases from J, with 19 bases between. The CDR3 spans 15 residues.